Here is one T cell receptor beta chain with its context. Its antigen is not identified. The entry originates in a study of shared clonotypes between healthy human individuals. Trimming took 6 bases from V and 1 from J, leaving 9 bases between them. Germline lookup yields CDR1 MRHNA and CDR2 SNTAGT. This CDR3 has 14 residues. Study-level findings and limits: In a few donors, around 4.8% of naive CD4 clonotypes appeared in common. Generally, naive subsets (rather than memory subsets) showed larger estimated richness. Sequencing depth was expected to affect clonotype sharing among donors.

Sequencing used immunoSEQ multiplex PCR; TCRdb keeps in-frame clones, though not all of them. The data hold 2 million to 2.5 million clones, with around 92% observed a single time. The sequence came from a man younger than 35 in good health. Some clones in this sample may be carry-over from other donors' samples. The chain has TRBV6-4 and TRBJ2-2; D unresolved. Sequencing input: naive CD4+ T cells from PBMCs. Subset meaning: CD45RA+ positively selected. The CDR3 loop is CASRAGGNTGELFF. CDR3 nucleotide sequence: TGTGCCAGCAGGGCAGGCGGGAACACCGGGGAGCTGTTTTTT.